This TCR beta chain was documented in a study of early T cells in non-severe SARS-CoV-2 infection. At the level of the study: RNA in bulk from unsorted whole blood was sequenced, and chains were unpaired.

Individual cDNA molecules received unique molecular identifiers. TCRdb ran MiXCR on the 5' RACE reads and lists one entry per CDR3 protein. Altogether approximately 46,000 distinct CDR3 sequences are present, less than 30% being singletons, with the ten largest covering 4% to 5%. About this clonotype itself: What it binds is unknown.

General observations from the study: Anti-spike CD8 responses were favored by VDJdb matching, which missed private and CD4 specificities.

The sequenced sample was whole blood, obtained at baseline. The sequence derives from an adult who was a healthcare worker with PCR-confirmed SARS-CoV-2 infection or an uninfected control (not recorded which).

The CDR3 protein is CASSLARETTETQYF. CDR3 coding DNA: TGCGCCAGCAGCTTGGCGAGAGAGACTACGGAGACCCAGTACTTC. V gene TRBV5-1 combines with J gene TRBJ2-5; maybe TRBD2 (5 bases). The CDR3 has 15 residues. Trimming shortened V by 0 bases and J by 5 bases, and 14 bases separated the two germline ends. Germline lookup yields CDR1 SGHRS and CDR2 YFSETQ.